The 32 T cell receptor beta chains below come from one sample, sequenced in a study of memory CD8 T cells in hepatitis C reinfection. Data came from immunoSEQ multiplex PCR; TCRdb stores just in-frame clones and leaves some out. This table has approximately 50,000 clones, roughly nine tenths appearing once. As for time point: pre-reinfection, 55 to 20 weeks before reinfection detection. TCR sequencing was done directly ex vivo on sorted cells, without expansion in vitro. Sample: naive CD8+ T cells sorted from blood. Every receptor here comes from a man between 18 and 35 years old with hepatitis C virus infection.

The chain uses TRBV30 and TRBJ2-3; TRBD2 aligns across 9 bases. This CDR3 has 14 residues. Trimming cost V 2 bases and J 2 bases; bases outside gene matches: 2. The germline gives CDR1 GTSNPN, CDR2 SVGIG (reference sequence). The CDR3 here is CAWSSGGITDTQYF. CDR3 nucleotide sequence: TGTGCCTGGAGTAGCGGGGGGATCACAGATACGCAGTATTTT.

This clone has a single count. The rearrangement joins TRBV27 to TRBJ2-7; D gene uncertain. The CDR3 sequence is 13 residues long. From germline, CDR1 is MNHEY and CDR2 SMNVEV (reference sequence). V gave up 2 bases and J gave up 4 bases, with 9 bases separating them. The CDR3 is CASSLGPRYEQYF. CDR3 in DNA: TGTGCCAGCAGTTTAGGGCCCCGGTACGAGCAGTACTTC.

The chain employs TRBV27 and TRBJ1-6; D is unresolved. The CDR3 length is 15 residues. The germline V gene has CDR1 MNHEY and CDR2 SMNVEV (reference sequence). The V end lost 7 bases, the J end lost 7 bases, and 17 bases lay between the germline ends. The DNA for the CDR3 is TGTGCCAGCAAGTACCAAGCGGGCCCAAATTCACCCCTCCACTTT. Amino acid sequence: CASKYQAGPNSPLHF.

The chain combines TRBV28 with TRBJ2-7; the D gene is possibly TRBD1 (6 bases). Germline-derived CDR1 and CDR2 are MDHEN and SYDVKM. There are 14 residues in the CDR3. V lost 5 bases and J 4 bases, leaving 15 bases between the germline ends. CDR3 sequence reads: CASSHRDISYEQYF. The CDR3 DNA reads TGTGCCAGCAGTCACCGGGACATCTCTTACGAGCAGTACTTC. Full variable domain (remainder filled in from reference TRBV28 and TRBJ2-7): DVKVTQSSRYLVKRTGEKVFLECVQDMDHENMFWYRQDPGLGLRLIYFSYDVKMKEKGDIPEGYSVSREKKERFSLILESASTNQTSMYLCASSHRDISYEQYFGPGTRLTVT.

In its sample, this clone was seen once. This rearrangement joins TRBV27 to TRBJ1-1, with D tentatively TRBD1 (5 bases). The CDR3 is 13 residues long. The V gene lost 3 bases and the J gene lost 4 bases, with 9 bases spanning the gap. Germline lookup yields CDR1 MNHEY and CDR2 SMNVEV (reference sequence). In DNA, the CDR3 is TGTGCCAGCAGTTTTGGCGGGGGCACTGAAGCTTTCTTT. Translated, it gives CASSFGGGTEAFF.

This chain links TRBV7-6 with TRBJ2-2, with 12 bases lining up with TRBD2. J was trimmed by 5 bases and V by 5 bases; bases with no gene match: 12. CDR1 is SGHVS, CDR2 FNYEAQ, per germline. The length of the CDR3 is 18 residues. The CDR3: CASSPLSSGGAGTGELFF. As DNA, the CDR3 is TGTGCCAGCAGCCCACTCTCTAGCGGGGGGGCCGGAACCGGGGAGCTGTTTTTT.

The chain is built from TRBV15 and TRBJ1-5, with a tentative D call TRBD1 (6 bases). The germline V gene encodes CDR1 LNHNV and CDR2 YYDKDF (reference sequence). This CDR3 comprises 15 residues. The V gene lost 0 bases and the J gene lost 6 bases, with 12 bases spanning the gap. The CDR3 sequence: CATSRDRGAGQPQHF. CDR3 DNA sequence: TGTGCCACCAGCAGAGATCGGGGGGCTGGTCAGCCCCAGCATTTT.

The rearrangement uses TRBV7-9 and TRBJ2-3; D not certain. The CDR3 has 13 amino acids. Trimming cost V 4 bases and J 4 bases, with 9 bases left between them. Germline V gene data show CDR1 as SEHNR and CDR2 as FQNEAQ (reference sequence). The CDR3 reads CASSSLDADTQYF. The CDR3 region has the DNA TGTGCCAGCAGCTCTCTAGACGCAGATACGCAGTATTTT.

The chain joins TRBV6-6 to TRBJ2-7; no firm D call. V lost 2 bases and J 3 bases, leaving 8 bases between the germline ends. Germline V lookup: CDR1 MNHNY, CDR2 SVGAGI (reference sequence). This CDR3 has 13 amino acids. The CDR3 here is CASSYGYSYEQYF. Here the CDR3 DNA reads TGTGCCAGCAGTTACGGGTACAGCTACGAGCAGTACTTC.

The chain links TRBV29-1 to TRBJ2-1; 12 bases agree with TRBD2. Germline CDR1 and CDR2: SQVTM and ANQGSEA. V lost 5 bases to trimming and J lost 15 bases; unmatched junction nucleotides: 17. This CDR3 has 15 residues. The CDR3, as DNA: TGCAGCGTTTCCGACGAATTCCTGACTAGCGGGGGTTGGTTCTTC. Translating it yields CSVSDEFLTSGGWFF.

The CDR3: CASSRTANQPQHF. The CDR3 DNA reads TGTGCCAGCAGTCGGACAGCGAATCAGCCCCAGCATTTT. The chain is built from TRBV11-2 and TRBJ1-5; tentative D call: TRBD1 (6 bases). Per germline, CDR1 SGHAT and CDR2 FQNNGV. This CDR3 region has 13 residues. The V end was cut by 6 bases, the J end by 4 bases, with 10 bases between.

The rearrangement joins TRBV10-3 to TRBJ2-7; TRBD1 matches 7 bases. The CDR3 totals 15 residues. The germline V gene has CDR1 ENHRY and CDR2 SYGVKD. V gave up 3 bases and J gave up 4 bases; unmatched junction bases: 9. As DNA, the CDR3 is TGTGCCATCAGTGACCCGACAGGGATCGTGTACGAGCAGTACTTC. The encoded protein is CAISDPTGIVYEQYF.

The V call is TRBV7-3, the J call TRBJ2-1; a possible D gene is TRBD1 (5 bases). The CDR3 runs to 13 residues. Germline assignment: CDR1 SGHTA and CDR2 FQGTGA. Trimming stripped 5 bases from V and 2 bases from J, with 7 bases between. CDR3 bases: TGTGCCAGCAGCCTAGGGGCCTACAATGAGCAGTTCTTC. Amino acid sequence: CASSLGAYNEQFF.

CDR3 nucleotides: TGTGCCAGCAGCCCGTCTTGGAGCTCCTACGAGCAGTACGTC. It yields the protein CASSPSWSSYEQYV. The V gene is TRBV11-2, the J gene TRBJ2-7, with D hard to call. Trimming stripped 5 bases from V and 0 bases from J, with 11 bases between. This CDR3 is 14 amino acids long. In germline, CDR1 is SGHAT, CDR2 FQNNGV.

The J gene is TRBJ2-5, the V gene TRBV7-3; 7 bases match TRBD2. V lost 2 bases, J lost 4 bases, and 1 base stayed unmatched. The CDR3 is 13 amino acids. CDR1 SGHTA and CDR2 FQGTGA come from the germline V gene. CDR3: CASSLGGRETQYF. The CDR3 nucleotides are TGTGCCAGCAGCTTAGGCGGGAGAGAGACCCAGTACTTC.

The chain employs TRBV4-1 and TRBJ2-7; TRBD1 matches at 8 bases. CDR3 length equals 15 residues. The germline V gene has CDR1 MGHRA and CDR2 YSYEKL. V trimming: 3 bases; J trimming: 5 bases; junction bases outside the gene matches: 9. CDR3 region: CASSQGVTDRDEQYV. The CDR3 region has the DNA TGCGCCAGCAGCCAGGGGGTAACGGACAGGGACGAGCAGTACGTC.

This sequence joins TRBV7-9 and TRBJ1-1, with 8 bases aligning to TRBD1. This CDR3 is 15 amino acids long. Germline V gene lookup returns CDR1 SEHNR and CDR2 FQNEAQ (reference sequence). With V trimmed by 5 bases and J by 1 base, 6 bases remained unmatched. The DNA of the CDR3 is TGTGCCAGCAGCGCCCGACAGGGGACGAACACTGAAGCTTTCTTT. Protein sequence: CASSARQGTNTEAFF.

This chain links TRBV5-8 with TRBJ1-5; D might be TRBD1 (5 bases). Germline V lookup: CDR1 SGHTS, CDR2 YDEGEE. The length of the CDR3 is 14 residues. V was clipped by 4 bases and J by 5 bases, with 13 bases between them. The CDR3 DNA reads as TGTGCCAGCAGCCGCGGGGGTGCGGATCAGCCCCAGCATTTT. Its protein product is CASSRGGADQPQHF. Based on the CDR3 plus reference TRBV5-8 and TRBJ1-5, the full variable domain is EAGVTQSPTHLIKTRGQQATLRCSPISGHTSVYWYQQALGLGLQFLLWYDEGEERNRGNFPPRFSGRQFPNYSSELNVNALELEDSALYLCASSRGGADQPQHFGDGTRLSIL.

V is TRBV27 and J is TRBJ2-5; a weak D match, TRBD2 (6 bases). CDR1 MNHEY and CDR2 SMNVEV come from the germline V gene (reference sequence). This CDR3 region has 16 residues. Trimming pared 8 bases from V and 4 bases from J, leaving 23 bases between. DNA of the CDR3: TGTGCCAGCCGGAGGGCAGGGAGGTCCTGGGCAGAGACCCAGTACTTC. It encodes CASRRAGRSWAETQYF.

The chain combines TRBV5-4 with TRBJ2-5; 7 bases are shared with TRBD2. The end of the DNA aligns better with TRBJ2-7, so the J call may be wrong. The germline V gene has CDR1 SGHNT and CDR2 YYREEE (reference sequence). The CDR3 covers 15 residues. CDR3 in DNA: TGTGCCAGCAGCTTGGGTGGGGGAGGGAGGTACGAGCAGTACTTC. It codes for CASSLGGGGRYEQYF.

This clone was counted a single time. V and J are TRBV11-2 and TRBJ2-1; 11 bases line up with TRBD2. The CDR3 is made up of 15 amino acids. Germline V gene sequence: CDR1 SGHAT, CDR2 FQNNGV. With V trimmed by 1 base and J by 7 bases, 3 bases remained unmatched. The CDR3 DNA follows: TGTGCCAGCAGCTTAGGGACTAGCGGGTGGAATGAGCAGTTCTTC. Translation gives CASSLGTSGWNEQFF.

The sample holds one count of this clone. This chain joins TRBV19 and TRBJ1-2; 7 nucleotides line up with TRBD1. The CDR3 loop spans 15 amino acids. The germline V gene encodes CDR1 LNHDA and CDR2 SQIVND (reference sequence). After removal of 5 bases from V and 1 base from J, the junction contained 7 bases not matched to a gene. The CDR3: CASSPRQGFNYGYTF. CDR3 bases: TGTGCCAGTAGTCCAAGACAGGGCTTTAACTATGGCTACACCTTC.

The chain couples TRBV4-1 to TRBJ2-3; TRBD2 is a possible D gene (5 bases). Trimming took off 0 bases at V and 5 bases at J, with 12 bases between the two ends. There are 15 residues in the CDR3. Germline lookup yields CDR1 MGHRA and CDR2 YSYEKL. The CDR3 sequence is CASSQDRYEGDTQYF. Here the CDR3 DNA reads TGCGCCAGCAGCCAAGATAGGTACGAGGGAGATACGCAGTATTTT.

There are a few counts of this clone. CDR3 DNA: TGTGCCAGCATCGGACAGCTGAACACTGAAGCTTTCTTT. This codes for CASIGQLNTEAFF. This chain connects TRBV2 to TRBJ1-1; perhaps TRBD1 as D (6 bases). CDR3 length equals 13 residues. CDR1 SNHLY and CDR2 FYNNEI come from the germline V gene. Trimming left V 7 bases short and J 0 bases short, with 9 bases between.

V gene TRBV7-8 combines with J gene TRBJ2-7; TRBD2 is a possible D gene (6 bases). Trimming stripped 5 bases from V and 5 bases from J, with 19 bases between. Per germline, CDR1 SGHVS and CDR2 FQNEAQ. This CDR3 has 15 amino acids. For the CDR3, the DNA is TGTGCCAGCAGCCTACCTTACGGGGGAGTGGACGAGCAGTACTTC. It codes for CASSLPYGGVDEQYF.

This chain connects TRBV2 to TRBJ2-3; 8 bases agree with TRBD1. The junction had 7 bases not matched to a gene; V was cut back by 6 bases and J by 2 bases. The CDR3 runs to 15 residues. Per the germline V gene, CDR1 is SNHLY and CDR2 is FYNNEI. The CDR3 coding sequence is TGTGCCAGCAGGAAGACAGGGGACAACACAGATACGCAGTATTTT. It yields the protein CASRKTGDNTDTQYF.

This rearrangement joins TRBV5-8 to TRBJ2-7; D is possibly TRBD2 (5 bases). Trimming shortened V by 6 bases and J by 5 bases, and 21 bases separated the two germline ends. CDR1 is SGHTS, CDR2 YDEGEE, per germline. There are 15 residues in the CDR3. The CDR3 sequence is CASTFYEGHTDEQYF. CDR3 coding DNA: TGTGCCAGCACCTTTTATGAGGGTCATACGGACGAGCAGTACTTC.

This sequence joins TRBV6-1 and TRBJ2-1, with D possibly being TRBD2 (5 bases). With 5 bases removed from V and 4 bases from J, the gap between germline ends came to 15 bases. The CDR3 covers 15 residues. Germline values: CDR1 MNHNS, CDR2 SASEGT. CDR3 sequence reads: CASSPRSRGYNEQFF. CDR3 sequence (DNA): TGTGCCAGCAGTCCTAGGAGCCGGGGATACAATGAGCAGTTCTTC.

The rearrangement uses TRBV2 and TRBJ2-6; 7 positions agree with TRBD1. After removal of 6 bases from V and 4 bases from J, the junction contained 6 bases not matched to a gene. The CDR3 loop spans 15 amino acids. Germline V gene lookup returns CDR1 SNHLY and CDR2 FYNNEI. For the CDR3, the DNA is TGTGCCAGCAGGGCTACAGGGGCCGGGGCCAACGTCCTGACTTTC. Its protein product is CASRATGAGANVLTF.

This chain uses TRBV6-6 with TRBJ2-7; TRBD1 aligns across 9 bases. Germline V gives CDR1 MNHNY, CDR2 SVGAGI (reference sequence). Losses at the gene ends were 6 bases for V and 0 bases for J; bases not matched to a gene: 9. This CDR3 has 16 residues. CDR3 residues: CASRTRDRAGSYEQYV. The CDR3 region has the DNA TGTGCCAGCAGGACCCGGGACAGGGCCGGCTCCTACGAGCAGTACGTC.

A single count supports this clone. The chain couples TRBV27 to TRBJ1-1; a possible D gene is TRBD1 (5 bases). This CDR3 region has 11 residues. CDR1 and CDR2 from the germline V gene are MNHEY and SMNVEV (reference sequence). Trimming removed 4 bases at V and 8 bases at J, with 8 bases between. CDR3 in DNA: TGTGCCAGCAGTTCAGGGATGGAAGCTTTCTTT. Its protein is CASSSGMEAFF.

This chain connects TRBV28 to TRBJ2-3, with unresolved D. This CDR3 has 13 residues. Trimming took off 3 bases at V and 2 bases at J, with 6 bases between the two ends. Germline V gene data show CDR1 as MDHEN and CDR2 as SYDVKM. The CDR3 nucleotides are TGTGCCAGCAGTTTGCAGAACACAGATACGCAGTATTTT. It is translated as CASSLQNTDTQYF.